This is a list of T cell receptor beta chains from one sample in a study of cytomegalovirus exposure and HLA in healthy donors. The repertoire was sequenced with immunoSEQ multiplex PCR; TCRdb's copy has only in-frame clones and lacks some. This table holds some 130,000 clones. The sequenced sample was PBMCs. The receptors were gathered from a man younger than 35 in good health and CMV-seronegative. Each CDR3 is given with its conserved first and last residue. The order of the fields is V gene, D gene, J gene, CDR3 DNA, CDR3 protein. D genes are given only for firm matches.

V gene: TRBV5-1
D gene: TRBD1
J gene: TRBJ2-7
CDR3 DNA: TGCGCCAGCAGCTTGACAATTGACAGGGGTAACGACGAGCAGTACTTC
CDR3 protein: CASSLTIDRGNDEQYF

V gene: TRBV28
D gene: NA
J gene: TRBJ2-1
CDR3 DNA: TGTGCCAGCAGTTCGTACCCCTGGAGAACTGATGAGCAGTTCTTC
CDR3 protein: CASSSYPWRTDEQFF

V gene: TRBV28
D gene: NA
J gene: TRBJ1-5
CDR3 DNA: TGTGCCAGCAGTAGTGCGGGTCAGCCCCAGCATTTT
CDR3 protein: CASSSAGQPQHF

V gene: TRBV6-6
D gene: NA
J gene: TRBJ2-5
CDR3 DNA: TGTGCCAGCAGTTACGCGGGACTTGGGGAGACCCAGTACTTC
CDR3 protein: CASSYAGLGETQYF

V gene: TRBV29-1
D gene: NA
J gene: TRBJ2-1
CDR3 DNA: TGCAGCGTTGAACCACCGAGCTCCTACAATGAGCAGTTCTTC
CDR3 protein: CSVEPPSSYNEQFF

V gene: TRBV11-2
D gene: TRBD2
J gene: TRBJ2-7
CDR3 DNA: TGTGCCAGCAGCTTAGATCTACTAGCGGGGGCCCACGAGCAGTACTTC
CDR3 protein: CASSLDLLAGAHEQYF

V gene: TRBV6-6
D gene: TRBD1
J gene: TRBJ2-6
CDR3 DNA: TGTGCCAGCAAAAGACAGGGGGCTAGGGGGGCCAACGTCCTGACTTTC
CDR3 protein: CASKRQGARGANVLTF

V gene: TRBV5-4
D gene: TRBD2
J gene: TRBJ2-1
CDR3 DNA: TGTGCCAGCAGCTCGGGGGGGGACGAGCAGTTCTTC
CDR3 protein: CASSSGGDEQFF

V gene: TRBV12-2
D gene: NA
J gene: TRBJ2-4
CDR3 DNA: TGTGCATCTCAAGGGGGAGCCAAAAACATTCAGTACTTC
CDR3 protein: CASQGGAKNIQYF

V gene: TRBV30
D gene: NA
J gene: TRBJ1-1
CDR3 DNA: TGTGCCTGGATCCACATCGGGGGGACTGAAGCTTTCTTT
CDR3 protein: CAWIHIGGTEAFF

V gene: TRBV7-9
D gene: TRBD2
J gene: TRBJ2-1
CDR3 DNA: TGTGCCAGCAGCTATGGGACTAGCGGGAGAGTTCAGTTCTTC
CDR3 protein: CASSYGTSGRVQFF

V gene: TRBV25-1
D gene: TRBD2
J gene: TRBJ2-5
CDR3 DNA: TGTGCCAGCAGTGGCTCAGGGACTAGCGGAAAAGAGACCCAGTACTTC
CDR3 protein: CASSGSGTSGKETQYF

V gene: TRBV4-2
D gene: TRBD2
J gene: TRBJ2-7
CDR3 DNA: TGTGCCAGCAGCCCCACTAGCGGCAGCTCCTACGAGCAGTACTTC
CDR3 protein: CASSPTSGSSYEQYF

V gene: TRBV28
D gene: NA
J gene: TRBJ1-2
CDR3 DNA: TGTGCCAGCAACTCTCCGACAAATACTAACTATGGCTACACCTTC
CDR3 protein: CASNSPTNTNYGYTF

V gene: TRBV7-8
D gene: NA
J gene: TRBJ2-7
CDR3 DNA: TGTGCCAGCAGCCCCAGCGGGACACCCTTCGAGCAGTACTTC
CDR3 protein: CASSPSGTPFEQYF

V gene: TRBV4-3
D gene: NA
J gene: TRBJ2-2
CDR3 DNA: TGCGCCAGCAGCCAAGAGGGACTCCCCGGGGAGCTGTTTTTT
CDR3 protein: CASSQEGLPGELFF

V gene: TRBV7-2
D gene: NA
J gene: TRBJ1-5
CDR3 DNA: TGTGCCAGCAGCTTAAGTCCAGGGGCAAATCAGCCCCAGCATTTT
CDR3 protein: CASSLSPGANQPQHF

V gene: TRBV7-9
D gene: NA
J gene: TRBJ1-5
CDR3 DNA: TGTGCCAGCACCTTGGAAGCGAATCAGCCCCAGCATTTT
CDR3 protein: CASTLEANQPQHF

V gene: TRBV27
D gene: NA
J gene: TRBJ1-3
CDR3 DNA: TGTGCCAGCAGTTTGGCAGGAACGGGAAACACCATATATTTT
CDR3 protein: CASSLAGTGNTIYF

V gene: TRBV11-3
D gene: NA
J gene: TRBJ2-1
CDR3 DNA: TGTGCCAGCAGCTTAGGACATTACAATGAGCAGTTCTTC
CDR3 protein: CASSLGHYNEQFF

V gene: TRBV7-2
D gene: TRBD2
J gene: TRBJ2-3
CDR3 DNA: TGTGCCAGCAGCCCCTCCGGCGGGAGGGGGGATACGCAGTATTTT
CDR3 protein: CASSPSGGRGDTQYF

V gene: TRBV5-1
D gene: TRBD2
J gene: TRBJ2-1
CDR3 DNA: TGCGCCAGCAGCCTGACTAGCGGCTCCTACAATGAGCAGTTCTTC
CDR3 protein: CASSLTSGSYNEQFF

V gene: TRBV14
D gene: NA
J gene: TRBJ2-2
CDR3 DNA: TGTGCCAGCGGGGGGGCCGGCGGGGAGCTGTTTTTT
CDR3 protein: CASGGAGGELFF

V gene: TRBV28
D gene: NA
J gene: TRBJ2-7
CDR3 DNA: TGTGCCAGCAGTTTGGGAGTGATCGAGCAGTACTTC
CDR3 protein: CASSLGVIEQYF

V gene: TRBV10-3
D gene: NA
J gene: TRBJ1-2
CDR3 DNA: TGTGCCAGCAGGGTAATCGGGACTAACTATGGCTACACCTTC
CDR3 protein: CASRVIGTNYGYTF

V gene: TRBV25-1
D gene: TRBD1
J gene: TRBJ1-2
CDR3 DNA: TGTGCCAGCAGTGAATTGACAGGGGGAGTTTATGGCTACACCTTC
CDR3 protein: CASSELTGGVYGYTF

V gene: TRBV6-5
D gene: TRBD2
J gene: TRBJ2-7
CDR3 DNA: TGTGCCAGCAGTTACTCGTTTTTAAGCGGGGACGAGCAGTACTTC
CDR3 protein: CASSYSFLSGDEQYF

V gene: TRBV30
D gene: TRBD1
J gene: TRBJ1-2
CDR3 DNA: TGTGCCTGGAGTACAAGACAGGGGGCGAGTGGCTACACCTTC
CDR3 protein: CAWSTRQGASGYTF

V gene: TRBV30
D gene: NA
J gene: TRBJ1-5
CDR3 DNA: TGTGCCTTCAACACGGGTAGCAATCAGCCCCAGCATTTT
CDR3 protein: CAFNTGSNQPQHF

V gene: TRBV30
D gene: NA
J gene: TRBJ1-2
CDR3 DNA: TGTGCCTGGAGGACCGGGAATGGCTACACCTTC
CDR3 protein: CAWRTGNGYTF

V gene: TRBV7-3
D gene: NA
J gene: TRBJ2-2
CDR3 DNA: TGTGCCAGCAGCTTCGGTACCGGGGAGCTGTTTTTT
CDR3 protein: CASSFGTGELFF

V gene: TRBV7-2
D gene: NA
J gene: TRBJ1-3
CDR3 DNA: TGTGCCAGCAGCTTAGCGCGGGGTTCTGGAAACACCATATATTTT
CDR3 protein: CASSLARGSGNTIYF

V gene: TRBV4-3
D gene: NA
J gene: TRBJ1-1
CDR3 DNA: TGCGCCAGCAGCCAGTCCTTAATGAACACTGAAGCTTTCTTT
CDR3 protein: CASSQSLMNTEAFF

V gene: TRBV4-1
D gene: TRBD1
J gene: TRBJ2-7
CDR3 DNA: TGCGCCAGCAGCCAGTATCGGGACAGCTCCTACGAGCAGTACTTC
CDR3 protein: CASSQYRDSSYEQYF

V gene: TRBV7-3
D gene: NA
J gene: TRBJ2-5
CDR3 DNA: TGTGCCAGCAGCTTAACGCACTACCAAGAGACCCAGTACTTC
CDR3 protein: CASSLTHYQETQYF